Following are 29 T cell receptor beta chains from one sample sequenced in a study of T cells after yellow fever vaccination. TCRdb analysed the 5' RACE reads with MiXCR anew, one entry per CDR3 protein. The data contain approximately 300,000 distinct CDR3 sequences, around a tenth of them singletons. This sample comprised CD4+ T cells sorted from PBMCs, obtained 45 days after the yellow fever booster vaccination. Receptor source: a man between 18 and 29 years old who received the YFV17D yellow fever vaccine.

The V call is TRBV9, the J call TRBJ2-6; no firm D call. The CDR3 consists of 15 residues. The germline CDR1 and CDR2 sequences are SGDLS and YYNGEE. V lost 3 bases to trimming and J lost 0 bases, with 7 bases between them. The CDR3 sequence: CASSEEFSGANVLTF. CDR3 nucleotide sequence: TGTGCCAGCAGCGAAGAGTTCTCTGGGGCCAACGTCCTGACTTTC.

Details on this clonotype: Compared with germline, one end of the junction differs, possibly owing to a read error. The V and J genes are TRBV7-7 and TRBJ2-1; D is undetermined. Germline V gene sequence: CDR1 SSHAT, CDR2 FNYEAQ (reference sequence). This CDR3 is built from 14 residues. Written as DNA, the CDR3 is TGTGCTAGCAGCTTACATCCAGGATACAATGAGCAGTTCTTC. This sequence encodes CASSLHPGYNEQFF. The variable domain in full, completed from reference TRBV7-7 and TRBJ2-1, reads GAGVSQSPRYKVTKRGQDVTLRCDPISSHATLYWYQQALGQGPEFLTYFNYEAQPDKSGLPSDRFSAERPEGSISTLTIQRTEQRDSAMYRCASSLHPGYNEQFFGPGTRLTVL.

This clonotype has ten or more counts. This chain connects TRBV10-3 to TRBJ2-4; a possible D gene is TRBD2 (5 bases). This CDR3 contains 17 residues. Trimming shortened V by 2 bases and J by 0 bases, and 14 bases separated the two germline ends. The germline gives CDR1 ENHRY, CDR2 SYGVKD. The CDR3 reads CAISERVGSEAKNIQYF. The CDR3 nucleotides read TGTGCCATCAGTGAGCGAGTAGGGAGCGAAGCCAAAAACATTCAGTACTTC.

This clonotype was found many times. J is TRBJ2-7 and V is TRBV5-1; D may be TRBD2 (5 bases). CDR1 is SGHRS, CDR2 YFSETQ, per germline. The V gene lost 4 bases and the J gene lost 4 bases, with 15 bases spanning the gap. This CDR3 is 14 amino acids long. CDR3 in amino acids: CASSPVYGEYEQYF. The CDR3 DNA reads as TGCGCCAGCAGCCCCGTTTACGGGGAGTACGAGCAGTACTTC.

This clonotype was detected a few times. The CDR3 protein is CASSQVLAGDYNEQFF. The DNA of the CDR3 is TGTGCCAGCAGCCAAGTCCTAGCGGGGGATTACAATGAGCAGTTCTTC. The chain joins TRBV4-2 to TRBJ2-1, with 10 bases aligning to TRBD2. This CDR3 is 16 amino acids long. Germline V gene lookup returns CDR1 LGHNA and CDR2 YNFKEQ. Losses at the gene ends were 1 base for V and 4 bases for J; bases not matched to a gene: 4.

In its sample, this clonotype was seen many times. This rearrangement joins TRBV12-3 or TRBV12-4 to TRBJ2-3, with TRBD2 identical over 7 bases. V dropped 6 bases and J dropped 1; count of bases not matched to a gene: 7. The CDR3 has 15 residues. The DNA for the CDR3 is TGTGCCAGCAGGGGGGGGGGAGTAGGCACAGATACGCAGTATTTT. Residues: CASRGGGVGTDTQYF.

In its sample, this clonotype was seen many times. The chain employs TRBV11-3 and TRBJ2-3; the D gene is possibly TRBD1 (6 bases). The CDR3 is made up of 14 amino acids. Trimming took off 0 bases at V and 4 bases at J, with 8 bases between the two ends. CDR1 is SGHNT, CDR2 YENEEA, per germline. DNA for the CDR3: TGTGCCAGCAGCTTAGACAGGGGTTCAGATACGCAGTATTTT. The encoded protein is CASSLDRGSDTQYF.

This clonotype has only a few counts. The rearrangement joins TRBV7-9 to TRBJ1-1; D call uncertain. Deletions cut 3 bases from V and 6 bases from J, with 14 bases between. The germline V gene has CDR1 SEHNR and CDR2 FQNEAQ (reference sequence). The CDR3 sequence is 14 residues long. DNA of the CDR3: TGTGCCAGCAGCTTCTTCCGGGAGACGCCTGAAGCTTTCTTT. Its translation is CASSFFRETPEAFF.

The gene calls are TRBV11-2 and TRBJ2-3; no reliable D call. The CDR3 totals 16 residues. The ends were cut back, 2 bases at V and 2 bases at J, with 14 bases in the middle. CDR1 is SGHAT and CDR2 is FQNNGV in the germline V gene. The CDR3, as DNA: TGTGCCAGCAGCTTATCTGCAGACTTCTTCACAGATACGCAGTATTTT. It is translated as CASSLSADFFTDTQYF.

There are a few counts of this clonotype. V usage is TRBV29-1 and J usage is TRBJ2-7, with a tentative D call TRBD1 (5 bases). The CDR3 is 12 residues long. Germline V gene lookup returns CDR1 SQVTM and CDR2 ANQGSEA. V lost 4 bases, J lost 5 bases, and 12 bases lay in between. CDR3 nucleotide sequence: TGCAGCGTTGGTCCAGGGTGGGACGAGCAGTACTTC. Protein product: CSVGPGWDEQYF.

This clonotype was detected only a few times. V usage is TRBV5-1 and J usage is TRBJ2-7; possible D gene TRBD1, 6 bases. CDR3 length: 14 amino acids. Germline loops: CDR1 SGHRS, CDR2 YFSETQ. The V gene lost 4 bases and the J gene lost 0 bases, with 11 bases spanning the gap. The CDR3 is CASSTGTSSYEQYF. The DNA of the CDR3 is TGCGCCAGCAGCACCGGGACAAGCTCCTACGAGCAGTACTTC.

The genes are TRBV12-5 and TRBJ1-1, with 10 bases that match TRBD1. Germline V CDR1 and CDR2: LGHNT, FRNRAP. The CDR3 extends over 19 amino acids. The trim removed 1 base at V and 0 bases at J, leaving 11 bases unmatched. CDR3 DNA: TGTGCTAGTGGTTTGGAATCCGGGACAGGGGTTCGTATGAACACTGAAGCTTTCTTT. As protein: CASGLESGTGVRMNTEAFF.

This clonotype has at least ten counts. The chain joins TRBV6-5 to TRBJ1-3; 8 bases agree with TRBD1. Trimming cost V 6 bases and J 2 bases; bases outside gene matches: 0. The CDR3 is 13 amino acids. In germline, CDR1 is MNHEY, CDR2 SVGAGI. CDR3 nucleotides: TGTGCCAGCAGACAGGGGGCTGGAAACACCATATATTTT. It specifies CASRQGAGNTIYF.

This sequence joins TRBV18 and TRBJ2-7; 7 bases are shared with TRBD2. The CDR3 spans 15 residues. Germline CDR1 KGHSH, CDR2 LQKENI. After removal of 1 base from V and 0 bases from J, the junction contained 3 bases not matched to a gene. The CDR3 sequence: CASSPRGGDSYEQYF. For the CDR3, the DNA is TGTGCCAGCTCACCACGGGGGGGGGACTCCTACGAGCAGTACTTC.

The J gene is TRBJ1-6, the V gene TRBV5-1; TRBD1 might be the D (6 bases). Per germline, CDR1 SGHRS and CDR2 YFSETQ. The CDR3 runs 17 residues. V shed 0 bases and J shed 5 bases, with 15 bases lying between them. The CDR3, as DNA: TGCGCCAGCAGCTTGGGGCCCCGGGACACTAATAATTCACCCCTCCACTTT. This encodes CASSLGPRDTNNSPLHF.

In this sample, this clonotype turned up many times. CDR3 loop: CASSSRTGLEQFF. The CDR3 DNA reads TGCGCCAGCAGCTCCCGGACAGGTCTGGAGCAGTTCTTC. This chain uses TRBV5-1 with TRBJ2-1, with 7 nucleotides matching TRBD1. This CDR3 has 13 amino acids. V lost 3 bases to trimming and J lost 10 bases; unmatched junction nucleotides: 7. Germline CDR1 reads SGHRS; CDR2 reads YFSETQ. Full variable domain (rest looked up from reference TRBV5-1 and TRBJ2-1): KAGVTQTPRYLIKTRGQQVTLSCSPISGHRSVSWYQQTPGQGLQFLFEYFSETQRNKGNFPGRFSGRQFSNSRSEMNVSTLELGDSALYLCASSSRTGLEQFFGPGTRLTVL.

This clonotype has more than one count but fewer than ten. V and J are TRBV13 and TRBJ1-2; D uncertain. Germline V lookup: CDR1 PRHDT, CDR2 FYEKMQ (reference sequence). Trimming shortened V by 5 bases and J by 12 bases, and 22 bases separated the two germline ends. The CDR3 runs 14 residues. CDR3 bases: TGTGCCAGCAGCCTACAACCGGTTCTTTATGAGAACACCTTC. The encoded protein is CASSLQPVLYENTF.

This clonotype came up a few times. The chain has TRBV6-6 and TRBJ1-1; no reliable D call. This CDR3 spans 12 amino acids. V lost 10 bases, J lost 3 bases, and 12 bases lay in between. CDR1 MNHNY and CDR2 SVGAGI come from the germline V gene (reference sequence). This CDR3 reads CAIRAGDTEAFF. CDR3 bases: TGTGCCATCCGGGCGGGTGACACTGAAGCTTTCTTT.

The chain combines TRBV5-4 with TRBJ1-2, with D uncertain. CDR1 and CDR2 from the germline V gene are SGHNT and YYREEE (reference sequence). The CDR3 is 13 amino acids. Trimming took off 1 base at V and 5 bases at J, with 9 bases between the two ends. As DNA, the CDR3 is TGTGCCAGCAGCTTGCCAGGCGTTTATGGCTACACCTTC. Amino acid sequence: CASSLPGVYGYTF.

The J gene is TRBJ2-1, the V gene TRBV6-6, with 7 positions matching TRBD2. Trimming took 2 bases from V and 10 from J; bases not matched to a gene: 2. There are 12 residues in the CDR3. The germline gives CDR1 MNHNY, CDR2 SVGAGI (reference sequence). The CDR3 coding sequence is TGTGCCAGCAGTTACGACGGGGGGGAGCAGTTCTTC. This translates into CASSYDGGEQFF.

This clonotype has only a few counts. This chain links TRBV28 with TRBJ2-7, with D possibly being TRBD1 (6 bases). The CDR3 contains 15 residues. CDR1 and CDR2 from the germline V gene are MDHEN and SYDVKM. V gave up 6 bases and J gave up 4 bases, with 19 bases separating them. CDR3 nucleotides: TGTGCCAGCAGCCCACCTGGGACATCTCTGTACGAGCAGTACGTC. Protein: CASSPPGTSLYEQYV.

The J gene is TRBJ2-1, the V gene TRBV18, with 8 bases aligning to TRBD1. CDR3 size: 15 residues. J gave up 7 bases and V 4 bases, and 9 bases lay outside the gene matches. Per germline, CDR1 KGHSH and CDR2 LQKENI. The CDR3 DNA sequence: TGTGCCAGCTCACTAAGGACAGGGACCGGTAATGAGCAGTTCTTC. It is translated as CASSLRTGTGNEQFF.

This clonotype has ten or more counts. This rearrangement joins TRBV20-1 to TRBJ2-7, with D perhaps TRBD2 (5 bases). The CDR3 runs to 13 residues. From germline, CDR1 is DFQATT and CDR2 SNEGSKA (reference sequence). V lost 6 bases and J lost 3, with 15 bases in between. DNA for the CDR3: TGCAGTGCAACCGACGGGGAGCGCTACGAGCAGTACGTC. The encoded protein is CSATDGERYEQYV.

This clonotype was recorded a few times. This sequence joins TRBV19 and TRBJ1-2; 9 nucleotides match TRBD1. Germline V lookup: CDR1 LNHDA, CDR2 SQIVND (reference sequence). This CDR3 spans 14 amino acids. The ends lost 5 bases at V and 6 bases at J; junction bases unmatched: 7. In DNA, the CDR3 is TGTGCCAGTAGTGTGGACAGGGGATGGCATGGCTACACCTTC. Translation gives CASSVDRGWHGYTF.

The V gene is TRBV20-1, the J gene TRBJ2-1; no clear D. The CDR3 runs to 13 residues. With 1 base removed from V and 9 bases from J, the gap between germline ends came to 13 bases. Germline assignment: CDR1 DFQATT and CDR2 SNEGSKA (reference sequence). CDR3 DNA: TGCAGTGCTAGAGGTTTCGGGTCGGGTGAGCAGTTCTTC. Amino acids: CSARGFGSGEQFF.

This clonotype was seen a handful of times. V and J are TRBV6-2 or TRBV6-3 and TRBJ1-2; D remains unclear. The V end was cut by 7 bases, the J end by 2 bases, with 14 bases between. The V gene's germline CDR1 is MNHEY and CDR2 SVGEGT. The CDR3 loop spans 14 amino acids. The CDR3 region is CASMGEGENYGYTF. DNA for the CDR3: TGTGCCAGCATGGGAGAGGGAGAAAACTATGGCTACACCTTC.

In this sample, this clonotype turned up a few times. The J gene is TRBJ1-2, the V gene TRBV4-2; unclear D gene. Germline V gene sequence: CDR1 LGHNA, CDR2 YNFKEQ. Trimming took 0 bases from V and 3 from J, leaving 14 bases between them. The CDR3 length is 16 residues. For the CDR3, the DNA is TGTGCCAGCAGCCAAGAACGTCGGACGGACTACTATGGCTACACCTTC. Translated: CASSQERRTDYYGYTF.

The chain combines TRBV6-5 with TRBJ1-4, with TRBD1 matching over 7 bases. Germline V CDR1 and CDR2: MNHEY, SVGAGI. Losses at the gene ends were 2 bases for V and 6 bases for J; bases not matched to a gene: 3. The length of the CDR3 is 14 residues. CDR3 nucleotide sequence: TGTGCCAGCAGTTACGCCGGGACAGATGAAAAACTGTTTTTT. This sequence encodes CASSYAGTDEKLFF.

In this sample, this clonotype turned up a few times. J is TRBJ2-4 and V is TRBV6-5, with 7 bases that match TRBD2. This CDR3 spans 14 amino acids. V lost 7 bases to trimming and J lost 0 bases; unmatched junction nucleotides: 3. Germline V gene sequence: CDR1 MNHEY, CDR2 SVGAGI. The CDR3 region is CASKAGVAKNIQYF. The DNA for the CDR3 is TGTGCCAGCAAGGCGGGGGTAGCCAAAAACATTCAGTACTTC.